These 22 T cell receptor beta chains came from one sample sequenced in a study of blood T cell repertoires in COVID-19. TCRdb's copy holds only in-frame clones and misses some; the assay was immunoSEQ multiplex PCR. This table holds some 290,000 clones, under 90% found once. Sequencing input: peripheral blood. All receptors derive from a woman aged 25-40 years with COVID-19, enrolled during active disease.

The rearrangement joins TRBV5-5 to TRBJ2-3; 10 positions agree with TRBD2. CDR3 length equals 15 residues. Germline V gene sequence: CDR1 SGHKS, CDR2 YYEKEE (reference sequence). The V segment lost 7 bases and the J segment 1 base; nucleotides outside the gene matches: 6. The CDR3 here is CASLTLAGGTDTQYF. The CDR3 DNA sequence: TGTGCCAGCTTAACCCTAGCGGGGGGCACAGATACGCAGTATTTT.

The table lists this clone with a few counts. The chain carries TRBV7-2 and TRBJ2-7; D uncertain. V was cut by 10 bases and J by 3 bases, with 10 bases left in between. CDR1 and CDR2 from the germline V gene are SGHTA and FQGNSA. The CDR3 sequence is 11 residues long. The CDR3 loop is CANLQNYEQYF. In nucleotides, the CDR3 is TGTGCCAACTTACAGAACTACGAGCAGTACTTC.

V usage is TRBV7-9 and J usage is TRBJ2-5; the match to TRBD2 covers 11 bases. Trimming at V came to 4 bases and at J to 4 bases, leaving 8 bases not matched to a gene. The germline gives CDR1 SEHNR, CDR2 FQNEAQ (reference sequence). The CDR3 sequence is 16 residues long. For the CDR3, the DNA is TGTGCCAGCAGCTCAGTTAGCGGGAGGGCCGGAGAGACCCAGTACTTC. It is translated as CASSSVSGRAGETQYF.

The V call is TRBV27, the J call TRBJ2-1; tentatively, D is TRBD2 (6 bases). Germline V gives CDR1 MNHEY, CDR2 SMNVEV (reference sequence). This CDR3 has 15 amino acids. Trimming took 6 bases from V and 6 from J, leaving 18 bases between them. This chain's CDR3 is CASSKYLTGLNEQFF. CDR3 in DNA: TGTGCCAGCAGCAAATACTTGACGGGACTCAATGAGCAGTTCTTC.

The chain employs TRBV19 and TRBJ2-7; TRBD1 agrees at 9 bases. The CDR3 contains 15 residues. Per the germline V gene, CDR1 is LNHDA and CDR2 is SQIVND (reference sequence). V trimming: 3 bases; J trimming: 6 bases; junction bases outside the gene matches: 9. The CDR3 protein is CASSITPGQGGEQYF. The CDR3 DNA reads TGTGCCAGTAGTATTACGCCGGGACAGGGAGGCGAGCAGTACTTC.

The chain has TRBV9 and TRBJ1-5, with 9 bases lining up with TRBD1. The CDR3 covers 13 residues. Germline V gene lookup returns CDR1 SGDLS and CDR2 YYNGEE. After removal of 3 bases from V and 7 bases from J, the junction contained 2 bases not matched to a gene. The CDR3 coding sequence is TGTGCCAGCAGCGGACAGGGGGGACAGCCCCAGCATTTT. It codes for CASSGQGGQPQHF.

The chain recombines TRBV5-5 with TRBJ2-3; no definite D call. Germline V lookup: CDR1 SGHKS, CDR2 YYEKEE (reference sequence). CDR3 length: 15 amino acids. Trimming removed 2 bases at V and 1 base at J, with 11 bases between. DNA of the CDR3: TGTGCCAGCAGCTTACTTACAAGCGGCACAGATACGCAGTATTTT. It translates to CASSLLTSGTDTQYF.

The rearrangement joins TRBV30 to TRBJ1-1; D ambiguous. Germline CDR1 GTSNPN, CDR2 SVGIG (reference sequence). The CDR3 spans 11 residues. V lost 3 bases, J lost 7 bases, and 9 bases lay in between. CDR3 region: CAWRAPYEAFF. DNA for the CDR3: TGTGCCTGGAGAGCCCCTTATGAAGCTTTCTTT.

The V gene is TRBV11-2, the J gene TRBJ2-1; D might be TRBD2 (6 bases). Trimming took 4 bases from V and 3 from J, leaving 16 bases between them. This CDR3 comprises 16 residues. CDR1 is SGHAT, CDR2 FQNNGV, per germline. The CDR3 sequence is CASSSMGRGNYNEQFF. For the CDR3, the DNA is TGTGCCAGCAGCTCGATGGGACGCGGGAACTACAATGAGCAGTTCTTC.

The rearrangement uses TRBV5-4 and TRBJ2-1; TRBD2 agrees at 7 bases. Germline values: CDR1 SGHNT, CDR2 YYREEE (reference sequence). This CDR3 spans 15 amino acids. J lost 7 bases, V lost 1 base, and 8 bases had no gene match. CDR3 DNA: TGTGCCAGCAGCTTGTTCGGCGGGAGTATAAATGAGCAGTTCTTC. This sequence encodes CASSLFGGSINEQFF.

The chain couples TRBV7-9 to TRBJ1-1; a weak D match, TRBD1 (5 bases). The CDR3 spans 14 residues. V was trimmed by 5 bases and J by 2 bases, leaving 12 bases between them. The germline V gene has CDR1 SEHNR and CDR2 FQNEAQ (reference sequence). CDR3 loop: CASSPDRHNTEAFF. In nucleotides, the CDR3 is TGTGCCAGCAGCCCTGACAGACACAACACTGAAGCTTTCTTT. Full variable domain (missing parts from reference TRBV7-9 and TRBJ1-1): DTGVSQNPRHKITKRGQNVTFRCDPISEHNRLYWYRQTLGQGPEFLTYFQNEAQLEKSRLLSDRFSAERPKGSFSTLEIQRTEQGDSAMYLCASSPDRHNTEAFFGQGTRLTVV.

This rearrangement joins TRBV5-1 to TRBJ1-1; a possible D gene is TRBD1 (6 bases). CDR1 and CDR2 (germline): SGHRS, YFSETQ. The CDR3 is 13 residues long. Deletions cut 5 bases from V and 2 bases from J, with 10 bases between. This chain's CDR3 is CASRADRNTEAFF. The CDR3 DNA follows: TGCGCCAGCAGAGCGGACAGAAACACTGAAGCTTTCTTT.

The chain joins TRBV6-5 to TRBJ1-5; TRBD1 agrees at 9 bases. Per the germline V gene, CDR1 is MNHEY and CDR2 is SVGAGI. The V segment lost 6 bases and the J segment 7 bases; nucleotides outside the gene matches: 7. The CDR3 is 14 amino acids. The CDR3 nucleotides read TGTGCCAGCAGACCCGACAGGGGGAACCAGCCCCAGCATTTT. This encodes CASRPDRGNQPQHF.

The V and J genes are TRBV5-1 and TRBJ1-1; 8 bases map to TRBD1. J was trimmed by 5 bases and V by 3 bases; bases with no gene match: 9. Germline V lookup: CDR1 SGHRS, CDR2 YFSETQ. The CDR3 loop spans 15 amino acids. CDR3 sequence reads: CASSSMAGGTTEAFF. In DNA form, the CDR3 reads TGCGCCAGCAGCTCGATGGCAGGGGGCACGACTGAAGCTTTCTTT.

The rearrangement joins TRBV28 to TRBJ1-5, with TRBD1 as a possible D gene (6 bases). With 3 bases removed from V and 1 base from J, the gap between germline ends came to 7 bases. CDR3 length: 14 amino acids. Germline CDR1 and CDR2: MDHEN and SYDVKM. In DNA, the CDR3 is TGTGCCAGCAGTTTTGGGGGCAGCAATCAGCCCCAGCATTTT. It codes for CASSFGGSNQPQHF. Full variable domain (missing parts from reference TRBV28 and TRBJ1-5): DVKVTQSSRYLVKRTGEKVFLECVQDMDHENMFWYRQDPGLGLRLIYFSYDVKMKEKGDIPEGYSVSREKKERFSLILESASTNQTSMYLCASSFGGSNQPQHFGDGTRLSIL.

The chain carries TRBV19 and TRBJ2-5, with a possible D match to TRBD2 (7 bases). Trimming stripped 4 bases from V and 4 bases from J, with 13 bases between. Germline loops: CDR1 LNHDA, CDR2 SQIVND (reference sequence). The CDR3 runs 14 residues. The CDR3 DNA reads as TGTGCCAGTAGTACGGGGGGCCTCTCAGAGACCCAGTACTTC. Its protein product is CASSTGGLSETQYF.

The J gene is TRBJ1-1, the V gene TRBV7-6; D might be TRBD1 (5 bases). The CDR3 is 15 amino acids. CDR1 is SGHVS and CDR2 is FNYEAQ in the germline V gene. V was cut by 3 bases and J by 3 bases, with 14 bases left in between. DNA of the CDR3: TGTGCCAGCAGCTTGGGGCAGGGACTAGACACTGAAGCTTTCTTT. Translating gives CASSLGQGLDTEAFF.

DNA for the CDR3: TGTGCCACCAGCAGAGGGGTCGGGATCTATGGCTACACCTTC. Translation gives CATSRGVGIYGYTF. The chain is built from TRBV15 and TRBJ1-2; D gene unclear. The germline V gene has CDR1 LNHNV and CDR2 YYDKDF (reference sequence). V was trimmed by 1 base and J by 4 bases, leaving 10 bases between them. This CDR3 has 14 amino acids.

The genes are TRBV6-2 or TRBV6-3 and TRBJ2-5; 13 nucleotides align to TRBD2. The J segment lost 0 bases and the V segment lost 3 bases, leaving 10 bases of the junction unmatched. Germline CDR1 reads MNHEY; CDR2 reads SVGEGT. This CDR3 has 19 amino acids. The CDR3 DNA follows: TGTGCCAGCAGTTATCAACTAGCGGGAGGGAGGGGGTACCAAGAGACCCAGTACTTC. Translation: CASSYQLAGGRGYQETQYF.

CDR3 DNA sequence: TGTGCCAGCAGCACAGGGGGCTTCAATCAGCCCCAGCATTTT. As protein: CASSTGGFNQPQHF. The chain uses TRBV3-1 (or the pseudogene TRBV3-2) and TRBJ1-5; TRBD1 agrees at 9 bases. V gave up 5 bases and J gave up 3 bases; unmatched junction bases: 2. Germline CDR1 reads LGHDT; CDR2 reads YNNKEL (reference sequence). The length of the CDR3 is 14 residues.

The CDR3 loop is CASQKRGQGIKETQYF. Here the CDR3 DNA reads TGTGCCAGCCAAAAGAGGGGACAGGGTATCAAGGAGACCCAGTACTTC. The gene calls are TRBV28 and TRBJ2-5, with TRBD1 matching 9 bases. Germline lookup yields CDR1 MDHEN and CDR2 SYDVKM. V shed 8 bases and J 5 bases; nucleotides not matched to a gene: 15. This CDR3 contains 16 residues.

The chain is built from TRBV2 and TRBJ2-7; D may be TRBD2 (6 bases). V lost 3 bases, J lost 2 bases, and 20 bases lay in between. CDR1 is SNHLY, CDR2 FYNNEI, per germline. The CDR3 spans 17 residues. In DNA form, the CDR3 reads TGTGCCAGCAGTGATTTTATTTGGGGGGTCTCCCCCTACGAGCAGTACTTC. Protein product: CASSDFIWGVSPYEQYF.